This T cell receptor beta chain emerged from a study of T cell repertoires in Merkel cell carcinoma (dated by TCRdb to the late 2010s). As for the study more broadly: The study excluded patients who had received intralesional immunotherapy or systemic immune checkpoint blockade before the biopsy. The MCPyV-specific clonotypes were initially defined from expanded tumor-infiltrating lymphocytes through tetramer sorting, cloning and paired TCR sequencing. To be included, a subject needed both a diagnosis of MCPyV-positive Merkel cell carcinoma and tumor-infiltrating lymphocytes that had been successfully expanded in vitro. General study outcomes and caveats: No normal tissue biopsies were studied.

On this clone: Its antigen remains undetermined. No base qualities exist here, and no much larger clone lies one base off it.

Every study subject tested positive for serum antibodies to T-antigen and had biopsy-confirmed Merkel cell carcinoma that was MCPyV-positive. Genomic DNA was extracted from several adjacent 10-micron frozen tumor sections without cell sorting or culture. Optimal cutting temperature compound was used to freeze tumor biopsy tissue measuring roughly 5 x 5 x 5 mm. Hematoxylin and eosin scout sections confirmed abundant Merkel cell carcinoma and infiltrating cells in the frozen biopsy. Between the V and J ends, shortened by 6 bases and 4 bases respectively, the junction contains 24 bases. From cysteine to phenylalanine, the CDR3 is 17 amino acids long. The read is trimmed to its CDR3 DNA, 51 bases read in frame from base 1. From a lookup of the germline V gene, CDR1 and CDR2 are SNHLY and FYNNEI. The immunoSEQ assay was used both to sequence TRB CDR3 from tumor genomic DNA and to process the resulting data. The clones in this table, taken by TCRdb from immuneACCESS, are in-frame only. Not every clone is retained; where verified, under half of the shortfall comes from an unresolved V gene, and the cause of the rest is unknown. Counted in this sample were about 15,000 clones; 65% to 85% of them appeared once. Jointly, the top ten make up approximately 17% of the sample.

The receptor was isolated from an adult with Merkel cell carcinoma. This chain is built from TRBV2 and TRBJ2-5; the D element might be TRBD1 or TRBD2, as each aligns at 6 bases. The sequenced sample consisted of tumor tissue. The DNA reads as follows: TGTGCCAGCAGGGACCGGCCCGAGGCGGGACAAGGAGAGACCCAGTACTTC. This is translated as CASRDRPEAGQGETQYF.